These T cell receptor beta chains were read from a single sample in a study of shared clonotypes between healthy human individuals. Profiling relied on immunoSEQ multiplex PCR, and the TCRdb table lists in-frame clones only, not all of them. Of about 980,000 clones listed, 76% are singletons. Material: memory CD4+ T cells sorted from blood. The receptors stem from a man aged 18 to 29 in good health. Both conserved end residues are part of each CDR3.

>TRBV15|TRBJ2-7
CATSREGQSTYEQYF
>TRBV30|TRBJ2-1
CAWSVAPGQGYNEQFF
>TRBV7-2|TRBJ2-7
CASSSGLLPYEQYF
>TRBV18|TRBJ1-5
CASSRSGFNQPQHF
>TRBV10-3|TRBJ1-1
CAIAGGDTEAFF
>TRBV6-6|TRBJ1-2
CASSYNNGYTF
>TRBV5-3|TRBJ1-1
CARSHLERFAEAFF
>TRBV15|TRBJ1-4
CATSSAPDSRNEKLFF
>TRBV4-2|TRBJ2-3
CASNPASGQDTQYF
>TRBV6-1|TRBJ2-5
CASSDGGQGWKTQYF
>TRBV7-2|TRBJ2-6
CASSSRTTGANVLTF
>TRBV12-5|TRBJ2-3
CAGTAWDTQYF
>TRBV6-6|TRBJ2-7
CASSTGLAGVEQYF
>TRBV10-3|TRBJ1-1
CAISESGFGITEAFF
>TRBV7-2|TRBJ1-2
CASSRESANYGYTF
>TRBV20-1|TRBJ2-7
CSASDLGAQYF
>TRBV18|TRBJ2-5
CASSPPSSGSVAQYF
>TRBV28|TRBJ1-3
CASSTGAWGNTIYF